This T cell receptor beta chain was recorded in a study of T-cell memory formation after mild COVID-19. Study overall: TCR clusters were largely donor specific. Study conclusions and caveats: Detection of some responders pre-infection suggested pre-existing cross-reactive memory T cells participated.

MiXCR was run by TCRdb on the 5' RACE reads, yielding one entry per CDR3 protein. The sample lists about 290,000 distinct CDR3 sequences, 15% seen once, with about a fifth in the top ten. A note on this clonotype: The antigen remains unidentified.

Looked up from germline, CDR1 is MNHEY and CDR2 is SVGAGI. The CDR3 covers 14 residues. Trimming took 4 bases from V and 5 from J, leaving 12 bases between them. The chain links TRBV6-5 to TRBJ2-1, with D perhaps matching TRBD1 or TRBD2 (5 bases each). Sequencing was carried out using PBMCs or a T cell subset sorted from them (not recorded which). The source of this sequence is a man between 18 and 35 years old who had mild COVID-19 (a few samples of this study predate the infection). Cell type and time point are not known. The CDR3 is CASSFRDGNNEQFF. The CDR3 bases are TGTGCCAGCAGTTTCCGGGACGGAAACAATGAGCAGTTCTTC.